The 13 T cell receptor beta chains presented below share a single source sample, sequenced in a study of post-analysis software for immune sequencing data. Overall study findings and caveats: With TRBV5-6, TRBV5-1 and TRBV20-1 included, about five TRBV segments were more frequent in patients than in controls.

No cognate antigen is known for these TCRs. The library was made from cDNA and included unique molecular identifiers. TCRdb ran MiXCR on the PCR reads and lists one entry per CDR3 protein. The table has some 890,000 distinct CDR3 sequences, about 57% seen once. Sequencing used blood. The receptors stem from a girl aged 5 to 17 with multiple sclerosis.

This chain joins TRBV29-1 and TRBJ2-1, with a tentative D call TRBD1 (6 bases). CDR1 and CDR2 (germline): SQVTM, ANQGSEA. The CDR3 totals 12 residues. Trimming left V 7 bases short and J 9 bases short, with 16 bases between. CDR3 amino acids: CSARTAPGEQFF. The CDR3 coding sequence is TGCAGCGCCCGGACAGCCCCCGGTGAGCAGTTCTTC.

This chain uses TRBV5-6 with TRBJ2-4, with no clear D. The CDR3 has 13 residues. V lost 0 bases and J lost 1, with 2 bases in between. Germline lookup yields CDR1 SGHDT and CDR2 YYEEEE. The CDR3 DNA reads as TGTGCCAGCAGCTTGGACGCCAAAAACATTCAGTACTTC. Translated: CASSLDAKNIQYF.

The table lists this clonotype with a few counts. This chain joins TRBV12-5 and TRBJ1-2; D not resolved. Germline V gives CDR1 LGHNT, CDR2 FRNRAP. The CDR3 loop spans 15 amino acids. V lost 2 bases and J 4 bases, leaving 14 bases between the germline ends. CDR3 bases: TGTGCTAGTGGTTTGACCCGGGTTTTGGGCTATGGCTACACCTTC. Protein sequence: CASGLTRVLGYGYTF.

This rearrangement joins TRBV7-2 to TRBJ1-6; D uncertain. In germline, CDR1 is SGHTA, CDR2 FQGNSA. The V gene lost 4 bases and the J gene lost 0 bases, with 7 bases spanning the gap. This CDR3 has 15 amino acids. CDR3 loop: CASSSGSSYNSPLHF. CDR3 DNA sequence: TGTGCCAGCAGCTCGGGGAGCTCCTATAATTCACCCCTCCACTTT.

The CDR3 reads CATSRDPGDGEQFF. CDR3 sequence (DNA): TGTGCCACCAGCAGAGATCCCGGGGACGGTGAGCAGTTCTTC. This chain joins TRBV15 and TRBJ2-1; the D gene could be TRBD1 or TRBD2 (5 bases each). The CDR3 totals 14 residues. V was trimmed by 0 bases and J by 9 bases, leaving 12 bases between them. Germline CDR1 and CDR2: LNHNV and YYDKDF (reference sequence).

The V and J genes are TRBV9 and TRBJ2-1; D is uncertain. CDR1 SGDLS and CDR2 YYNGEE come from the germline V gene. The CDR3 is made up of 12 amino acids. Trimming removed 4 bases at V and 9 bases at J, with 11 bases between. CDR3 nucleotide sequence: TGTGCCAGCAGCACACCTCAGAGTGAGCAGTTCTTC. Protein: CASSTPQSEQFF.

The chain is built from TRBV14 and TRBJ2-7, with 7 bases aligning to TRBD1. Gene TRBJ2-5 matches the end of the DNA better, so the J call may be wrong. From germline, CDR1 is SGHDN and CDR2 FVKESK. The CDR3 loop spans 14 amino acids. This chain's CDR3 is CASSRDRDGETQYF. In nucleotides, the CDR3 is TGTGCCAGCAGCCGTGACAGGGACGGAGAGACCCAGTACTTC.

V is TRBV12-3 or TRBV12-4 and J is TRBJ2-5; 7 bases map to TRBD2. TRBJ2-7 matches the DNA end more closely, so the J call is doubtful. The CDR3 runs to 14 residues. The CDR3 sequence: CASSTTSGGREQYF. CDR3 bases: TGTGCCAGCAGTACTACCTCGGGAGGACGCGAGCAGTACTTC.

The chain is built from TRBV14 and TRBJ2-4; 7 bases agree with TRBD1. The last part of the DNA fits TRBJ2-7 better; the J call may be wrong. Per the germline V gene, CDR1 is SGHDN and CDR2 is FVKESK. This CDR3 has 15 residues. CDR3 DNA: TGTGCCAGCAGCTACAGGGACAGCTACTACTACGAGCAGTACTTC. This gives the protein CASSYRDSYYYEQYF.

A few counts support this clonotype. V gene TRBV6-5 combines with J gene TRBJ1-2, with D possibly TRBD1 on 6 matching bases. The V gene's germline CDR1 is MNHEY and CDR2 SVGAGI. V lost 6 bases to trimming and J lost 6 bases, with 17 bases between them. This CDR3 spans 14 amino acids. The CDR3 sequence: CASSPGGPGNGYTF. DNA for the CDR3: TGTGCCAGCAGCCCCGGGGGGCCAGGGAATGGCTACACCTTC.

This clonotype showed up just a few times. The rearrangement uses TRBV12-3 or TRBV12-4 and TRBJ1-5, with unresolved D. The CDR3 runs 17 residues. Trimming shortened V by 5 bases and J by 0 bases, and 17 bases separated the two germline ends. The DNA of the CDR3 is TGTGCCAGCAGTCCCACGTACGCAAGTCATAGCAATCAGCCCCAGCATTTT. Its protein product is CASSPTYASHSNQPQHF.

CDR3 amino acids: CASRAAGAPFLSTDTQYF. CDR3 coding DNA: TGTGCCAGCAGGGCCGCGGGGGCGCCGTTTTTATCCACAGATACGCAGTATTTT. The chain joins TRBV2 to TRBJ2-3, with D perhaps TRBD2 (7 bases). The CDR3 has 18 residues. Looked up from germline, CDR1 is SNHLY and CDR2 is FYNNEI. Trimming stripped 6 bases from V and 2 bases from J, with 24 bases between.

The chain has TRBV4-2 and TRBJ1-2; 10 bases map to TRBD1. Trimming removed 0 bases from V and 2 bases from J; junction bases left unmatched: 6. The CDR3 is made up of 17 amino acids. Germline CDR1 is LGHNA and CDR2 is YNFKEQ. CDR3 in DNA: TGTGCCAGCAGCCAAGAGACCTTGGGACAGGGGAACTATGGCTACACCTTC. This gives the protein CASSQETLGQGNYGYTF.